A selection of T cell receptor beta chains follows, all from one sample in a study of blood T cell repertoires in COVID-19. TCRdb keeps only in-frame clones here, not all; method: immunoSEQ multiplex PCR. Among some 220,000 clones listed, roughly 85% were seen once. Sequenced material: peripheral blood. Source of these receptors: a man over 45 who had recovered from COVID-19. Both conserved end residues are part of each CDR3. A D gene is named only where the DNA matches it firmly. Size values are once, few and many counts, or a class for expanded clones, and some rows have none.

clone_size	v_call	d_call	j_call	cdr3_aa	cdr3_nt
.	TRBV29-1	.	TRBJ2-1	CSGGSGSYNEQFF	TGCAGCGGGGGTAGCGGTTCCTACAATGAGCAGTTCTTC
.	TRBV6-6	.	TRBJ2-3	CASSYPPPENRYF	TGTGCCAGCAGTTACCCTCCTCCTGAGAATCGGTATTTT
.	TRBV29-1	.	TRBJ1-2	CSADPGRDYGYTF	TGCAGCGCCGACCCCGGGAGGGACTATGGCTACACCTTC
.	TRBV28	TRBD1	TRBJ2-7	CASRWTGQGKNEQYF	TGTGCCAGCCGATGGACAGGGCAGGGGAAAAACGAGCAGTACTTC
once	TRBV7-8	.	TRBJ2-7	CASSSPYGLNYEQYF	TGTGCCAGCAGCTCCCCATATGGACTTAACTACGAGCAGTACTTC
few	TRBV19	.	TRBJ1-5	CASSEGQTGNQPQHF	TGTGCCAGTAGTGAGGGACAAACGGGCAATCAGCCCCAGCATTTT
.	TRBV7-8	TRBD2	TRBJ2-1	CASSLYVGGSGSGEQFF	TGTGCCAGCAGCTTATACGTGGGCGGGAGCGGTTCGGGTGAGCAGTTCTTC
.	TRBV19	.	TRBJ2-3	CASRGNRGTDTQYF	TGTGCCAGTAGAGGGAACCGCGGGACAGATACGCAGTATTTT
once	TRBV27	TRBD2	TRBJ2-7	CASSLTRTSGYSYEQYF	TGTGCCAGCAGCCTTACACGGACTAGCGGATACTCCTACGAGCAGTACTTC
.	TRBV2	TRBD2	TRBJ2-1	CASSLTVAGGIEQFF	TGTGCCAGCAGCTTGACAGTAGCGGGAGGTATTGAGCAGTTCTTC
.	TRBV6-2/TRBV6-3	TRBD2	TRBJ2-4	CASSPPDRTSGLAKNIQYF	TGTGCCAGCAGTCCCCCTGATCGGACTAGCGGTCTAGCCAAAAACATTCAGTACTTC
.	TRBV30	TRBD1	TRBJ1-6	CAWRGGTGASPLHF	TGTGCCTGGAGGGGCGGGACAGGGGCTTCACCCCTCCACTTT
.	TRBV5-6	TRBD2	TRBJ2-5	CASSLAGAGGPQETQYF	TGTGCCAGCAGCTTGGCTGGAGCGGGAGGACCGCAAGAGACCCAGTACTTC
.	TRBV9	.	TRBJ2-2	CASRPYWGGKNTGELFF	TGTGCCAGCAGGCCCTATTGGGGCGGGAAAAACACCGGGGAGCTGTTTTTT
few	TRBV5-1	TRBD2	TRBJ2-1	CASRMAGGSYNEQFF	TGCGCCAGCAGGATGGCGGGGGGCTCCTACAATGAGCAGTTCTTC
.	TRBV6-6	.	TRBJ1-3	CASSYGSSGNTIYF	TGTGCCAGCAGTTACGGGAGCTCTGGAAACACCATATATTTT
.	TRBV20-1	.	TRBJ2-3	CRGASADTQYF	TGCAGGGGGGCCAGCGCAGATACGCAGTATTTT
.	TRBV28	TRBD1	TRBJ2-7	CASRTHPGTGGDEQYF	TGTGCCAGCAGAACACATCCCGGGACAGGGGGCGACGAGCAGTACTTC
.	TRBV10-1	.	TRBJ2-3	CASSEDPTSTQYF	TGCGCCAGCAGTGAGGATCCCACTTCTACGCAGTATTTT
.	TRBV27	.	TRBJ1-1	CASSLIGEGTEAFF	TGTGCCAGCAGTTTAATAGGGGAGGGCACTGAAGCTTTCTTT
.	TRBV5-1	.	TRBJ1-2	CASSLGAGANYGYTF	TGCGCCAGCAGCTTGGGGGCAGGTGCTAACTATGGCTACACCTTC
.	TRBV5-1	TRBD1	TRBJ1-6	CASSLDLGQGITLHF	TGCGCCAGCAGCTTGGATTTGGGACAGGGGATCACCCTCCACTTT
.	TRBV27	.	TRBJ2-7	CASSGAGAGAYEQYF	TGTGCCAGCAGTGGGGCTGGAGCGGGCGCCTACGAGCAGTACTTC
few	TRBV7-9	.	TRBJ2-3	CASSFEALHTDTQYF	TGTGCCAGCAGCTTCGAGGCCCTCCACACAGATACGCAGTATTTT
.	TRBV2	TRBD1	TRBJ1-6	CASTGRDRVSPLHF	TGTGCCAGCACCGGGAGGGACAGGGTCTCACCCCTCCACTTT
once	TRBV5-1	TRBD1	TRBJ1-3	CASSWDSSGNTIYF	TGCGCCAGCAGCTGGGACAGCTCTGGAAACACCATATATTTT
.	TRBV7-2	.	TRBJ2-3	CASSLAAGHSTDTQYF	TGTGCCAGCAGCTTAGCAGCAGGCCATAGCACAGATACGCAGTATTTT
.	TRBV27	.	TRBJ2-7	CASRPLGELYEQYF	TGTGCCAGCAGGCCACTAGGAGAACTCTACGAGCAGTACTTC
.	TRBV19	.	TRBJ2-1	CASSPVRTMGLNEQFF	TGTGCCAGTAGCCCGGTTAGGACCATGGGGCTCAATGAGCAGTTCTTC
.	TRBV5-1	TRBD1	TRBJ2-7	CASSSDRVQYF	TGCGCCAGCAGCTCGGACAGGGTTCAGTACTTC
.	TRBV18	TRBD2	TRBJ2-3	CASSPSSGSTDTQYF	TGTGCCAGCTCACCTTCTAGCGGGAGCACAGATACGCAGTATTTT
.	TRBV24-1	.	TRBJ2-2	CATSDPSSGTGELFF	TGTGCCACCAGTGATCCTAGCTCCGGCACCGGGGAGCTGTTTTTT
.	TRBV2	TRBD1	TRBJ1-1	CASSESGTGNTEAFF	TGTGCCAGCAGTGAGTCCGGGACAGGGAACACTGAAGCTTTCTTT
.	TRBV27	.	TRBJ2-1	CASSLWPPQGSWFF	TGTGCCAGCAGTTTATGGCCCCCACAGGGATCTTGGTTCTTC
.	TRBV28	TRBD2	TRBJ2-1	CASSLLAGVGEQFF	TGTGCCAGCAGTTTACTAGCGGGAGTGGGTGAGCAGTTCTTC
.	TRBV28	.	TRBJ1-3	CASSPTRSSGNTIYF	TGTGCCAGCAGTCCCACAAGAAGCTCTGGAAACACCATATATTTT
.	TRBV19	.	TRBJ2-1	CASSIGGGAYNEQFF	TGTGCCAGTAGTATAGGGGGGGGCGCTTACAATGAGCAGTTCTTC
.	TRBV9	.	TRBJ2-1	CASSAQSLGWNEQFF	TGTGCCAGCAGCGCCCAATCACTAGGTTGGAATGAGCAGTTCTTC
.	TRBV24-1	TRBD1	TRBJ2-7	CATSDPGDSHEQYF	TGTGCCACCAGTGATCCCGGGGACAGCCACGAGCAGTACTTC
.	TRBV5-4	.	TRBJ2-4	CASSLTGGVAKNIQYF	TGTGCCAGCAGCTTGACTGGCGGGGTAGCCAAAAACATTCAGTACTTC
.	TRBV28	.	TRBJ2-2	CASSLLREGVTGELFF	TGTGCCAGCAGTTTACTGCGGGAAGGCGTCACCGGGGAGCTGTTTTTT
.	TRBV5-4	.	TRBJ2-7	CASSFPASEQYF	TGTGCCAGCAGCTTCCCAGCTAGCGAGCAGTACTTC
.	TRBV28	.	TRBJ2-7	CASSLEGPSSYEQYF	TGTGCCAGCAGTTTGGAGGGCCCTAGCTCCTACGAGCAGTACTTC
.	TRBV19	.	TRBJ1-5	CASSIGLDYYSNQPQHF	TGTGCCAGTAGTATTGGTTTAGATTATTATAGCAATCAGCCCCAGCATTTT
once	TRBV14	TRBD2	TRBJ2-1	CASSRGGYNEQFF	TGTGCCAGCAGCCGCGGGGGATACAATGAGCAGTTCTTC